This is a list of T cell receptor beta chains from one sample in a study of T cell repertoires in cytomegalovirus infection. TCRdb re-called the reads through MiXCR, storing one row per CDR3 protein. Altogether approximately 630,000 distinct CDR3 sequences are present, 20% to 30% being singletons, with the ten largest covering approximately 8%. Sequencing was carried out using CD8+ T cells from PBMCs. Receptors originate from a human donor in good health (CMV status not recorded). Some clones in this sample may be carry-over from other donors' samples. The CDR3 runs from the conserved cysteine through the conserved F or W. The D gene is left open where the match is weak. Not every row has a clone size; where given, it reads once, few, many or a size class.

TRBD2,-,TRBV28,TRBJ2-3,TGTGCCAGCAGTTTGCTAGCGGGGGTCCCAGATACGCAGTATTTT,CASSLLAGVPDTQYF
-,-,TRBV12-3/TRBV12-4,TRBJ2-7,TGTGCCAGCAGACCCACCCAAACTGACAGGAGGCGGGACGAGCAGTACTTC,CASRPTQTDRRRDEQYF
-,few,TRBV5-1,TRBJ2-2,TGCGCCACCCCCGAAGGACAGAACACCGGGGAGCTGTTTTTT,CATPEGQNTGELFF
-,many,TRBV7-9,TRBJ2-7,TGTGCCAGCAGCTTAAGGGTCCACTACGAGCAGTACTTC,CASSLRVHYEQYF
-,-,TRBV9,TRBJ2-3,TGTGCCAGCAGAGATCGCACAGATACGCAGTATTTT,CASRDRTDTQYF
-,-,TRBV7-9,TRBJ2-7,TGTGCCAGCAGCTGGTCGAGCGACGAGCAGTACTTC,CASSWSSDEQYF
TRBD1,many,TRBV6-1,TRBJ1-6,TGTGCCAGCAGTCTCCAGGGGGGCAGGTCCTATAATTCACCCCTCCACTTT,CASSLQGGRSYNSPLHF
-,-,TRBV19,TRBJ1-2,TGTGCCAGTACCTATCAGGGGAGCTATGGCCACACCTTC,CASTYQGSYGHTF
TRBD2,many,TRBV7-2,TRBJ2-2,TGTGCCAGCAGCCAAGGACTAGCGGGGGGGCCTGTCGGGGAGCTGTTTTTT,CASSQGLAGGPVGELFF
TRBD2,few,TRBV20-1,TRBJ2-3,TGCAGTGCTAGGACTAGCGGGTGGGCAGATACGCAGTATTTT,CSARTSGWADTQYF
-,-,TRBV28,TRBJ1-1,TGTGCCAGCAGTCTCTTCAGGGGTGGCACTGAAGCTTTCTTT,CASSLFRGGTEAFF
-,few,TRBV20-1,TRBJ2-3,TGCAGTGCTAGAGAGGCCGGCTCCACTCGGGCAGATACGCAGTATTTT,CSAREAGSTRADTQYF
-,few,TRBV14,TRBJ2-5,TGTGCCAGCAGCCAAGATCCGCTAGCGGACAGCCAAGAGACCCAGTACTTC,CASSQDPLADSQETQYF
-,few,TRBV7-9,TRBJ1-4,TGTGCCAGCGGGTTTCAGAAGGGACTGTTTTTT,CASGFQKGLFF
TRBD2,few,TRBV29-1,TRBJ2-1,TGCAGCGTTAAGGAGTCCGAGCGGGGGGGGTCCTACAATGAGCAGTTCTTC,CSVKESERGGSYNEQFF
-,-,TRBV6-5,TRBJ2-1,TGTGCCAGCAGTTACGGACGGAATCTCTACAATGAGCAGTTCTTC,CASSYGRNLYNEQFF
TRBD1,-,TRBV10-3,TRBJ1-1,TGTGCCTCGGGACAGGGGGGACACACTGTAGCTTTCTTT,CASGQGGHTVAFF
-,many,TRBV12-5,TRBJ2-2,TGTGCTAGTGGTTTCTCTACTGACAGGAACACCGGGGAGCTGTTTTTT,CASGFSTDRNTGELFF
TRBD1,-,TRBV28,TRBJ2-2,TGTGCCAGCAGTCAAGGACAGGTTGGCGCCAGGGAGCTGTTTTTT,CASSQGQVGARELFF
-,-,TRBV7-6,TRBJ2-2,TGTGCCAGCAGCTTAGAGGCTCTTACCGGGGAGCTGTTTTTT,CASSLEALTGELFF